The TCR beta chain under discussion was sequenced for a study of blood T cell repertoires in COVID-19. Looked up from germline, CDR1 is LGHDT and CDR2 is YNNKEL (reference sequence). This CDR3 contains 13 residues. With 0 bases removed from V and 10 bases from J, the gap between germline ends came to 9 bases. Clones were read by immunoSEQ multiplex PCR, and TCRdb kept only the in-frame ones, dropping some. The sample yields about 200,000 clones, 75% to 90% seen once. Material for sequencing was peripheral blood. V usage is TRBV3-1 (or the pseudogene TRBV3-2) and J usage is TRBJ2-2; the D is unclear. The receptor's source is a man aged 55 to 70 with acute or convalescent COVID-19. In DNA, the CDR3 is TGTGCCAGCAGCCAAGAAGTTGCGAAGGAGCTGTTTTTT. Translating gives CASSQEVAKELFF.